The 10 T cell receptor beta chains below were found in one sample sequenced in a study of TIL therapy for anti-PD-1-resistant metastatic lung cancer. The time point was: pre-treatment sample, taken before nivolumab and TIL therapy. This was the immunoSEQ v3 assay. The method was immunoSEQ multiplex PCR; TCRdb's version includes in-frame clones alone and lacks a portion of them. The sample includes 50,000 to 65,000 clones, 69% of them seen just once. This material consisted of blood, taken at baseline. These receptors all stem from a person aged 25-85 years with non-small cell lung cancer.

The table lists this clone with a count of one. The chain has TRBV5-4 and TRBJ1-2; TRBD1 matches at 8 bases. Germline CDR1 reads SGHNT; CDR2 reads YYREEE (reference sequence). CDR3 length: 14 residues. The ends lost 4 bases at V and 6 bases at J; junction bases unmatched: 8. DNA for the CDR3: TGTGCCAGCAGCCCGTCAGGGGGCGCGGATGGCTACACCTTC. It translates to CASSPSGGADGYTF. The complete variable domain, with remaining parts taken from reference TRBV5-4 and TRBJ1-2, reads ETGVTQSPTHLIKTRGQQVTLRCSSQSGHNTVSWYQQALGQGPQFIFQYYREEENGRGNFPPRFSGLQFPNYSSELNVNALELDDSALYLCASSPSGGADGYTFGSGTRLTVV.

The chain joins TRBV5-1 to TRBJ2-5, with D possibly being TRBD1 (5 bases). Trimming removed 4 bases from V and 5 bases from J, with 21 bases in between. CDR3 length: 16 residues. CDR1 SGHRS and CDR2 YFSETQ come from the germline V gene. Written as DNA, the CDR3 is TGCGCCAGCAGCGTGCAGGGAACGATTACGATGGAGACCCAGTACTTC. It encodes CASSVQGTITMETQYF.

This sequence joins TRBV5-1 and TRBJ2-1; 7 bases are shared with TRBD1. After removal of 0 bases from V and 0 bases from J, the junction contained 0 bases not matched to a gene. The length of the CDR3 is 15 residues. Germline loops: CDR1 SGHRS, CDR2 YFSETQ. The DNA for the CDR3 is TGCGCCAGCAGCTTGGGACAGGGCTCCTACAATGAGCAGTTCTTC. It codes for CASSLGQGSYNEQFF.

This clone was detected only a few times. This chain uses TRBV10-2 with TRBJ1-1; 8 positions agree with TRBD1. V gave up 6 bases and J gave up 3 bases; unmatched junction bases: 9. CDR1 and CDR2 (germline): WSHSY, SAAADI. CDR3 length: 15 amino acids. CDR3 sequence (DNA): TGCGCCAGCAGGGAAGAGACAGGGGCCGACACTGAAGCTTTCTTT. It yields the protein CASREETGADTEAFF.

The V call is TRBV19, the J call TRBJ1-2; 7 bases are shared with TRBD1. J gave up 4 bases and V 2 bases, and 10 bases lay outside the gene matches. The length of the CDR3 is 16 residues. Germline lookup yields CDR1 LNHDA and CDR2 SQIVND (reference sequence). DNA of the CDR3: TGTGCCAGTAGTATATTAGTAGGACAGGACGTCTATGGCTACACCTTC. Protein sequence: CASSILVGQDVYGYTF.

This clone was observed a single time. The chain recombines TRBV21-1 with TRBJ1-1. TRBV21-1 is tagged as a pseudogene. The CDR3 is 13 residues long. In DNA, the CDR3 is TGTGCCAGCACCCAACAGAGGGGAACTGAAGCTTTCTTT. This translates into CASTQQRGTEAFF.

The CDR3 DNA is TGTGCCAGCAGCACACAACCAGGGGCAACCTACGAGCAGTACTTC. It codes for CASSTQPGATYEQYF. V usage is TRBV7-2 and J usage is TRBJ2-7; D is possibly TRBD1 (6 bases). Germline CDR1 is SGHTA and CDR2 is FQGNSA. V lost 5 bases and J 2 bases, leaving 16 bases between the germline ends. CDR3 length: 15 residues.

V and J are TRBV6-1 and TRBJ1-5; D is perhaps TRBD1 (5 bases). The CDR3 extends over 14 amino acids. Germline loops: CDR1 MNHNS, CDR2 SASEGT. Between the trimmed V and J ends, which lost 6 bases and 3 bases, there was a span of 12 bases. This CDR3 reads CASRGVRVNQPQHF. CDR3 nucleotides: TGTGCCAGCAGAGGGGTAAGGGTCAATCAGCCCCAGCATTTT.

The rearrangement joins TRBV29-1 to TRBJ1-2; the D gene is possibly TRBD1 (6 bases). The CDR3 runs to 14 residues. Trimming left V 6 bases short and J 2 bases short, with 16 bases between. Germline V gene data show CDR1 as SQVTM and CDR2 as ANQGSEA. This chain's CDR3 is CSVVAQGSNYGYTF. In DNA form, the CDR3 reads TGCAGCGTAGTCGCCCAGGGGTCAAACTATGGCTACACCTTC. Together with reference TRBV29-1 and TRBJ1-2, the CDR3 gives the full variable domain: SAVISQKPSRDICQRGTSLTIQCQVDSQVTMMFWYRQQPGQSLTLIATANQGSEATYESGFVIDKFPISRPNLTFSTLTVSNMSPEDSSIYLCSVVAQGSNYGYTFGSGTRLTVV.

This clone was found once. The V gene is TRBV5-1, the J gene TRBJ2-1; D is possibly TRBD2 (6 bases). The length of the CDR3 is 16 residues. V lost 3 bases, J lost 0 bases, and 13 bases lay in between. CDR1 and CDR2 (germline): SGHRS, YFSETQ. The CDR3 is CASSSISGDSYNEQFF. The CDR3 nucleotides are TGCGCCAGCAGCTCGATTAGCGGTGACTCCTACAATGAGCAGTTCTTC.